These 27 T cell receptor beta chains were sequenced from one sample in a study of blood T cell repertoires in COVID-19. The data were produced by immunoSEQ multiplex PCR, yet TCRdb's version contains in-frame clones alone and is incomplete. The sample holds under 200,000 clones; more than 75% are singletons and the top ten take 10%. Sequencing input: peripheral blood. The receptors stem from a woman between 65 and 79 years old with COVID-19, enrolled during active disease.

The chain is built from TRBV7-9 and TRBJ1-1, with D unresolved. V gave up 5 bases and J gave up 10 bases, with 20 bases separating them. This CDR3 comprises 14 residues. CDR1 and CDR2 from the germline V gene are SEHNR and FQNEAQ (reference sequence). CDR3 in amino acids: CASSPGFRGTGAFF. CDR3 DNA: TGTGCCAGCAGCCCCGGGTTTCGGGGAACCGGAGCTTTCTTT.

CDR3 sequence reads: CASSAHGQEQIFNQPQHF. In nucleotides, the CDR3 is TGTGCCAGCAGTGCCCACGGACAGGAGCAAATATTTAATCAGCCCCAGCATTTT. The genes are TRBV6-4 and TRBJ1-5, with 7 nucleotides matching TRBD1. Germline trimming cut 4 bases from V and 4 bases from J; bases unmatched to any gene: 16. Germline V gene sequence: CDR1 MRHNA, CDR2 SNTAGT. The CDR3 is made up of 18 amino acids.

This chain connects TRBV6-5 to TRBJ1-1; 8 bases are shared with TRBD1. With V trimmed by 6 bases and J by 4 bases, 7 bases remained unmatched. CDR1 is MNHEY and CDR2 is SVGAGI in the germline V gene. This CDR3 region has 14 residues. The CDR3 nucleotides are TGTGCCAGCAGGATCACAGGGGGTCGCACTGAAGCTTTCTTT. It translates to CASRITGGRTEAFF.

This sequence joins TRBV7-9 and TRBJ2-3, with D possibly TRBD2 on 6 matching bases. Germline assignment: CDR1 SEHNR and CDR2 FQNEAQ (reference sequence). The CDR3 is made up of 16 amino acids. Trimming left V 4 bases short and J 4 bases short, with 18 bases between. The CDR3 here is CASSSLAETGADTQYF. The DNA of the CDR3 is TGTGCCAGCAGCTCTTTAGCGGAGACGGGGGCAGATACGCAGTATTTT.

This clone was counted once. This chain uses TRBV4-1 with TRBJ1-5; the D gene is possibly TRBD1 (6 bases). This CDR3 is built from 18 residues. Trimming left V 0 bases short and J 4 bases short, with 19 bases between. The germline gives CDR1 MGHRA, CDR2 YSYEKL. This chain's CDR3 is CASSQDPQGTRSNQPQHF. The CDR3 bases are TGCGCCAGCAGCCAAGACCCCCAGGGGACACGGTCAAATCAGCCCCAGCATTTT.

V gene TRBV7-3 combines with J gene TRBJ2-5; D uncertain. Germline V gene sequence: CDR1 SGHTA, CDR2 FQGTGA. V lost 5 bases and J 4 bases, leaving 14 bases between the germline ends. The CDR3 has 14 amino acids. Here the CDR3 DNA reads TGTGCCAGCAGCCCGCTAGAGTGTGGAGAGACCCAGTACTTC. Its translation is CASSPLECGETQYF.

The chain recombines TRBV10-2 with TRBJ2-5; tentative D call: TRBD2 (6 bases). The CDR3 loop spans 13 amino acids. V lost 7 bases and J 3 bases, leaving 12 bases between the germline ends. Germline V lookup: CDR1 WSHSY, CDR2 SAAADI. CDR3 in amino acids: CASTSGRKETQYF. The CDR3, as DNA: TGCGCCAGCACCTCCGGGAGAAAAGAGACCCAGTACTTC.

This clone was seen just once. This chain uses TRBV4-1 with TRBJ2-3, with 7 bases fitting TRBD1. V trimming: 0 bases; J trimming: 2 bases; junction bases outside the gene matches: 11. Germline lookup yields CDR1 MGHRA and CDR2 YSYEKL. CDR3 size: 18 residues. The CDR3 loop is CASSQDATQGSTTDTQYF. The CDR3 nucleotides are TGCGCCAGCAGCCAAGATGCTACACAGGGGTCGACCACAGATACGCAGTATTTT.

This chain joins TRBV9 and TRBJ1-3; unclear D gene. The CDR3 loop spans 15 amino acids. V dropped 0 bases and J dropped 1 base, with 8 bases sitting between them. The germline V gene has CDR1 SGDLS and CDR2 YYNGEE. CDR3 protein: CASSVGSQSGNTIYF. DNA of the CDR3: TGTGCCAGCAGCGTAGGCTCACAGTCTGGAAACACCATATATTTT.

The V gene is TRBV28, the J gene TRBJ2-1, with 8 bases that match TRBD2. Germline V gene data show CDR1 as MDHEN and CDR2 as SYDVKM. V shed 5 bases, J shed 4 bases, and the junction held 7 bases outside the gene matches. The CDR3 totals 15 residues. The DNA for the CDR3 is TGTGCCAGCAGTCTCCCGGGACTAGGTTACAATGAGCAGTTCTTC. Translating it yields CASSLPGLGYNEQFF.

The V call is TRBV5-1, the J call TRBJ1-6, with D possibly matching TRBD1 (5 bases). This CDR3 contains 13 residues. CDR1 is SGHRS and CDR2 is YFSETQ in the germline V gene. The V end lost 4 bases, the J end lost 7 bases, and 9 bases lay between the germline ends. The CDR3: CASSAGQNSPLHF. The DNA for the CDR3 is TGCGCCAGCAGCGCCGGACAAAATTCACCCCTCCACTTT.

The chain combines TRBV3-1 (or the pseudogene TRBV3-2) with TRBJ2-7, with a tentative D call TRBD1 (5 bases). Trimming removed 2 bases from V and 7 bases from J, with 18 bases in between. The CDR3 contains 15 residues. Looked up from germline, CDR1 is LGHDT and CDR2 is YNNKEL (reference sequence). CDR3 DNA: TGTGCCAGCAGCCAAAGTAGGGCAGGAGCAGGGGAGCAGTACTTC. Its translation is CASSQSRAGAGEQYF.

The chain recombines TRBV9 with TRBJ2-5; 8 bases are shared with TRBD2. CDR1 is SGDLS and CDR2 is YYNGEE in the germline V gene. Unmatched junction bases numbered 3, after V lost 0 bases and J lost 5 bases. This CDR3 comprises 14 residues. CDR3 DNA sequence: TGTGCCAGCAGCGTAGCCGGGGGGGCGGAGACCCAGTACTTC. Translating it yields CASSVAGGAETQYF.

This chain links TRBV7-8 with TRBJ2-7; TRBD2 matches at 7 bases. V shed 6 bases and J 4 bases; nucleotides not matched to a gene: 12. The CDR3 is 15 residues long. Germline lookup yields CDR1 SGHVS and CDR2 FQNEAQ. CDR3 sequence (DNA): TGTGCCAGCAGTCCCGGCGGGCGGGGGATTTACGAGCAGTACTTC. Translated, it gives CASSPGGRGIYEQYF.

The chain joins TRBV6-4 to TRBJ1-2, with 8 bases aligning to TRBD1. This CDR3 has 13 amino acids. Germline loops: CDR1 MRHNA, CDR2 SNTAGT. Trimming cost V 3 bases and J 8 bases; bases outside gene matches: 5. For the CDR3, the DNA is TGTGCCAGCAGTGAGTCAACAGGGGGAGGCTACACCTTC. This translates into CASSESTGGGYTF.

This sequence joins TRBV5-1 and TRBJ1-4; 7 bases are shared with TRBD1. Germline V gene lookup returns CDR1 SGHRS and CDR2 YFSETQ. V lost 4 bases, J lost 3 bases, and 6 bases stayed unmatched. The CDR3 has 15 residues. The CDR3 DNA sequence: TGCGCCAGCAGCCAAAAGGGACAGCCTAATGAAAAACTGTTTTTT. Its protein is CASSQKGQPNEKLFF.

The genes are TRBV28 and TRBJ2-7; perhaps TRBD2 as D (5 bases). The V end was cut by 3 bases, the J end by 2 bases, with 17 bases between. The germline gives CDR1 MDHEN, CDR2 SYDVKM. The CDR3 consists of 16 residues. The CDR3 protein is CASSFPLRVMTYEQYF. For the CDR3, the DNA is TGTGCCAGCAGTTTCCCCCTGAGGGTAATGACCTACGAGCAGTACTTC.

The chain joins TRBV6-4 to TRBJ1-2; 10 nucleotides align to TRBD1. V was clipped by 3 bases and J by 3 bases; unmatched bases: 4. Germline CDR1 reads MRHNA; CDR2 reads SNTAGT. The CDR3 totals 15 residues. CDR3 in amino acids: CASSERDRGYYGYTF. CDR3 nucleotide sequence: TGTGCCAGCAGTGAAAGGGACAGGGGATACTATGGCTACACCTTC.

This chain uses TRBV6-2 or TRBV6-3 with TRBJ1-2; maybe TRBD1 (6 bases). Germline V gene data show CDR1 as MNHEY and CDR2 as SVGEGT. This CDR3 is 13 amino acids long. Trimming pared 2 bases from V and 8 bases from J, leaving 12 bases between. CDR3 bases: TGTGCCAGCAGTTACACGCGGACAGAAGGCTACACCTTC. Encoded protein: CASSYTRTEGYTF.

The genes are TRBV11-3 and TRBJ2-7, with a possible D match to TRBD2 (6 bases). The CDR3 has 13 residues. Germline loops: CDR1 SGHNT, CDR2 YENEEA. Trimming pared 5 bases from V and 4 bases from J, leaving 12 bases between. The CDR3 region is CASSPGVRYEQYF. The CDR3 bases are TGTGCCAGCAGCCCGGGGGTGAGATACGAGCAGTACTTC.

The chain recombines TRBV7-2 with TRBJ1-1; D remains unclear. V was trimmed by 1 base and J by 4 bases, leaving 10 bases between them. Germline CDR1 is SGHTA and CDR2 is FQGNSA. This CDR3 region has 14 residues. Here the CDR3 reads CASSLVRAPTEAFF. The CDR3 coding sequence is TGTGCCAGCAGCTTAGTTCGAGCCCCCACTGAAGCTTTCTTT. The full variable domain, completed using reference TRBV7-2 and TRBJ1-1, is GAGVSQSPSNKVTEKGKDVELRCDPISGHTALYWYRQSLGQGLEFLIYFQGNSAPDKSGLPSDRFSAERTGGSVSTLTIQRTQQEDSAVYLCASSLVRAPTEAFFGQGTRLTVV.

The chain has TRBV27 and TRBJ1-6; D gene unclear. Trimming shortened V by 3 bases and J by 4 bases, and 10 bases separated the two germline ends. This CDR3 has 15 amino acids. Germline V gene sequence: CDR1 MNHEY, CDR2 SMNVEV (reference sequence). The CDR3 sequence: CASSFGGSYNSPLHF. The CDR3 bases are TGTGCCAGCAGTTTCGGAGGGTCTTATAATTCACCCCTCCACTTT.

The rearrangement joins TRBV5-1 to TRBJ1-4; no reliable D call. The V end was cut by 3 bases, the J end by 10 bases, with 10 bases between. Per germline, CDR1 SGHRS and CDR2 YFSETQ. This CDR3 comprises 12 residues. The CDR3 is CASSSEGGKLFF. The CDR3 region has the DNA TGCGCCAGCAGCTCCGAAGGAGGAAAACTGTTTTTT.

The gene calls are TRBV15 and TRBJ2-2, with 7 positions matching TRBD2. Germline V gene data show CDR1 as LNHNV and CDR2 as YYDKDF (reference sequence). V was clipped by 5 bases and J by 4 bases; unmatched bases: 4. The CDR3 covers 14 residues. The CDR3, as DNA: TGTGCCACCAGCTCCCGGACTAGCACCGGGGAGCTGTTTTTT. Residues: CATSSRTSTGELFF.

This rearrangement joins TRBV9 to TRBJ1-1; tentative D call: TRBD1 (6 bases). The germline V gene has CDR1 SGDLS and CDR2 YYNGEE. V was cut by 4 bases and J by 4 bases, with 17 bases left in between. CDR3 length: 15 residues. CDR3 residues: CASSISGHPFTEAFF. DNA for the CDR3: TGTGCCAGCAGCATTTCGGGACACCCTTTCACTGAAGCTTTCTTT.

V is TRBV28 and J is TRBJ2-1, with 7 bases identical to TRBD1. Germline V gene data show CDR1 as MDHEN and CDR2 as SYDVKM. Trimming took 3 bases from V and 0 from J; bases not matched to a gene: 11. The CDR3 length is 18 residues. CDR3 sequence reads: CASSFGQGEPSSYNEQFF. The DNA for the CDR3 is TGTGCCAGCAGTTTCGGGCAGGGGGAACCGAGCTCCTACAATGAGCAGTTCTTC. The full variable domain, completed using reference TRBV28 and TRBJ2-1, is DVKVTQSSRYLVKRTGEKVFLECVQDMDHENMFWYRQDPGLGLRLIYFSYDVKMKEKGDIPEGYSVSREKKERFSLILESASTNQTSMYLCASSFGQGEPSSYNEQFFGPGTRLTVL.

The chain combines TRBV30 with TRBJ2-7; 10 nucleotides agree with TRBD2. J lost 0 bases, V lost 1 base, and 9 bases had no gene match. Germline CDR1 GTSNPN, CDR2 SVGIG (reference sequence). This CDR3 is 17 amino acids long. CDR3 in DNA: TGTGCCTGGAGTGGCACTAGCGGGGACCTTAGCTCCTACGAGCAGTACTTC. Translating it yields CAWSGTSGDLSSYEQYF.